The next 4 T cell receptor beta chains were all read from a single sample in a study of cytomegalovirus exposure and HLA in healthy donors. The PCR ran on 60 Vbeta and 13 Jbeta primers. The data were produced by immunoSEQ multiplex PCR, yet TCRdb's version contains in-frame clones alone and is incomplete. The sample shows around 110,000 clones, around 76% of them seen only once. Sequencing was carried out using PBMCs. These TCRs come from a man aged 25-40 years in good health and CMV-seropositive.

As to this clone: The sample carries other DNA sequences with the same CDR3. The J gene is TRBJ1-5, the V gene TRBV6-1; D call uncertain. The CDR3 covers 14 residues. Germline V gene data show CDR1 as MNHNS and CDR2 as SASEGT. The V end lost 8 bases, the J end lost 2 bases, and 13 bases lay between the germline ends. CDR3 nucleotides: TGTGCCAGCTCGGGAACGGGAGGCAATCAGCCCCAGCATTTT. Its translation: CASSGTGGNQPQHF.

The chain is built from TRBV4-2 and TRBJ2-5; D unclear. V lost 0 bases and J lost 5, with 7 bases in between. Germline V lookup: CDR1 LGHNA, CDR2 YNFKEQ. The CDR3 sequence is 13 residues long. DNA for the CDR3: TGTGCCAGCAGCCAAGAAGCCCTGGAGACCCAGTACTTC. Translated: CASSQEALETQYF.

The CDR3 sequence: CASSHLPTQRTGELFF. For the CDR3, the DNA is TGTGCCAGCAGCCATCTCCCTACCCAGCGGACCGGGGAGCTGTTTTTT. The rearrangement uses TRBV7-9 and TRBJ2-2; tentative D call: TRBD2 (5 bases). The CDR3 length is 16 residues. The germline V and J ends were trimmed by 5 bases and 5 bases, with 18 bases remaining between them. Germline CDR1 reads SEHNR; CDR2 reads FQNEAQ (reference sequence).

The chain employs TRBV18 and TRBJ2-1; 7 bases are shared with TRBD1. The CDR3 length is 18 residues. Looked up from germline, CDR1 is KGHSH and CDR2 is LQKENI. V trimming: 3 bases; J trimming: 0 bases; junction bases outside the gene matches: 11. As DNA, the CDR3 is TGTGCCAGCTCACCGGCCGATTCACAGGGGAGCTCCTACAATGAGCAGTTCTTC. Translating it yields CASSPADSQGSSYNEQFF.